Following are 27 T cell receptor beta chains from one sample sequenced in a study of PD-1 blockade in mismatch repair-deficient tumors. Method: immunoSEQ multiplex PCR; TCRdb's copy keeps in-frame clones and lacks some. The repertoire holds fewer than 100,000 clones, 81% seen once, with 2.5% to 3% in the top ten. The sequences come from peripheral blood, collected 12 weeks after starting pembrolizumab. The source is an adult with mismatch repair-deficient cancer.

The gene calls are TRBV11-1 and TRBJ2-3; unclear D gene. Germline loops: CDR1 SGHAT, CDR2 FQDESV (reference sequence). CDR3 size: 15 residues. V lost 2 bases and J lost 0, with 9 bases in between. CDR3 DNA sequence: TGTGCCAGCAGCTTACCCGGGCTCAGCACAGATACGCAGTATTTT. Encoded protein: CASSLPGLSTDTQYF. The complete variable domain, with remaining parts taken from reference TRBV11-1 and TRBJ2-3, reads EAEVAQSPRYKITEKSQAVAFWCDPISGHATLYWYRQILGQGPELLVQFQDESVVDDSQLPKDRFSAERLKGVDSTLKIQPAELGDSAMYLCASSLPGLSTDTQYFGPGTRLTVL.

The rearrangement links TRBV15 to TRBJ2-1; 8 bases are shared with TRBD2. Germline V gene lookup returns CDR1 LNHNV and CDR2 YYDKDF (reference sequence). CDR3 length: 15 amino acids. V dropped 2 bases and J dropped 0; count of bases not matched to a gene: 0. This CDR3 is CATSRSGSSYNEQFF. The CDR3 bases are TGTGCCACCAGCAGAAGCGGGAGCTCCTACAATGAGCAGTTCTTC.

The chain is built from TRBV5-1 and TRBJ1-4, with unresolved D. This CDR3 has 14 residues. Germline V gives CDR1 SGHRS, CDR2 YFSETQ. Trimming left V 0 bases short and J 8 bases short, with 11 bases between. In nucleotides, the CDR3 is TGCGCCAGCAGCTTGGACAGCTTGGTCGAAAAACTGTTTTTT. This encodes CASSLDSLVEKLFF.

This clone was seen a few times. V is TRBV6-5 and J is TRBJ2-7; possible D gene TRBD1, 6 bases. CDR1 MNHEY and CDR2 SVGAGI come from the germline V gene. V was trimmed by 6 bases and J by 3 bases, leaving 9 bases between them. This CDR3 is built from 12 residues. CDR3 loop: CASRKTGYEQYF. The CDR3 nucleotides are TGTGCCAGCAGGAAGACAGGCTACGAGCAGTACTTC.

The chain has TRBV29-1 and TRBJ1-1, with a possible D match to TRBD1 (5 bases). The CDR3 extends over 13 amino acids. Germline lookup yields CDR1 SQVTM and CDR2 ANQGSEA. Trimming shortened V by 6 bases and J by 5 bases, and 16 bases separated the two germline ends. The CDR3 loop reads CSVVGGRRTEAFF. DNA of the CDR3: TGCAGCGTCGTGGGGGGTAGGCGAACTGAAGCTTTCTTT.

The CDR3 is CASSGGGRGPYYEQYF. Written as DNA, the CDR3 is TGTGCCAGCAGTGGAGGTGGCAGGGGCCCATATTACGAGCAGTACTTC. The chain uses TRBV6-1 and TRBJ2-7; the D gene is possibly TRBD1 (6 bases). V was trimmed by 4 bases and J by 4 bases, leaving 20 bases between them. The germline V gene has CDR1 MNHNS and CDR2 SASEGT. The CDR3 extends over 16 amino acids.

The chain couples TRBV2 to TRBJ1-2; TRBD1 matches at 8 bases. This CDR3 contains 15 residues. V shed 4 bases, J shed 5 bases, and the junction held 9 bases outside the gene matches. Germline V CDR1 and CDR2: SNHLY, FYNNEI. Here the CDR3 reads CASSVEQGVGYGYTF. CDR3 sequence (DNA): TGTGCCAGCAGTGTTGAACAGGGGGTTGGATATGGCTACACCTTC.

The genes are TRBV19 and TRBJ2-1; D unresolved. CDR3 size: 17 residues. Germline CDR1 and CDR2: LNHDA and SQIVND (reference sequence). V lost 3 bases, J lost 3 bases, and 18 bases lay in between. The CDR3 DNA follows: TGTGCCAGTAGTATCCTACCCCGGGCGGCGATCTACAATGAGCAGTTCTTC. This translates into CASSILPRAAIYNEQFF.

This chain connects TRBV11-2 to TRBJ1-4, with a possible D match to TRBD1 (6 bases). With 8 bases removed from V and 3 bases from J, the gap between germline ends came to 10 bases. This CDR3 contains 13 residues. Germline lookup yields CDR1 SGHAT and CDR2 FQNNGV. CDR3 loop: CASADSANEKLFF. The CDR3 DNA reads as TGTGCCAGCGCGGACAGCGCTAATGAAAAACTGTTTTTT.

The rearrangement links TRBV6-1 to TRBJ2-1, with D possibly TRBD2 on 6 matching bases. Per germline, CDR1 MNHNS and CDR2 SASEGT. The CDR3 extends over 16 amino acids. Trimming removed 1 base at V and 8 bases at J, with 18 bases between. The CDR3 DNA sequence: TGTGCCAGCAGTGAAGGCCTTCAATGGAGGGGCGATGAGCAGTTCTTC. Its protein is CASSEGLQWRGDEQFF.

The chain has TRBV19 and TRBJ1-1; D is undetermined. Between the trimmed V and J ends, which lost 1 base and 3 bases, there was a span of 9 bases. CDR1 is LNHDA, CDR2 SQIVND, per germline (reference sequence). This CDR3 contains 14 residues. CDR3 sequence reads: CASSIGESDTEAFF. The CDR3 nucleotides read TGTGCCAGTAGTATAGGGGAATCGGACACTGAAGCTTTCTTT.

The chain combines TRBV5-4 with TRBJ1-4; no firm D call. V was trimmed by 0 bases and J by 7 bases, leaving 10 bases between them. Germline V gives CDR1 SGHNT, CDR2 YYREEE (reference sequence). There are 14 residues in the CDR3. CDR3 DNA sequence: TGTGCCAGCAGCTTGGACCCCGGGTCTGAAAAACTGTTTTTT. This gives the protein CASSLDPGSEKLFF. The whole variable domain, remainder taken from reference TRBV5-4 and TRBJ1-4, is ETGVTQSPTHLIKTRGQQVTLRCSSQSGHNTVSWYQQALGQGPQFIFQYYREEENGRGNFPPRFSGLQFPNYSSELNVNALELDDSALYLCASSLDPGSEKLFFGSGTQLSVL.

This clone has a handful of counts. Other DNA sequences of this sample code for an identical CDR3. V and J are TRBV5-1 and TRBJ2-7; D is unresolved. The V gene lost 0 bases and the J gene lost 4 bases, with 2 bases spanning the gap. Germline V lookup: CDR1 SGHRS, CDR2 YFSETQ. This CDR3 has 11 amino acids. The CDR3 here is CASSLGYEQYF. In nucleotides, the CDR3 is TGCGCCAGCAGCTTGGGGTACGAGCAGTACTTC.

Only a few counts were recorded for this clone. The CDR3 nucleotides are TGTGCCAGCAGTTCGCCCACGGTTGGCTACACCTTC. Translated, it gives CASSSPTVGYTF. The V call is TRBV28, the J call TRBJ1-2; D gene ambiguous. The CDR3 sequence is 12 residues long. V lost 4 bases, J lost 7 bases, and 10 bases lay in between. Looked up from germline, CDR1 is MDHEN and CDR2 is SYDVKM.

A few counts support this clone. V is TRBV5-1 and J is TRBJ2-1; 10 nucleotides align to TRBD2. The CDR3 consists of 16 residues. The germline V gene has CDR1 SGHRS and CDR2 YFSETQ. With V trimmed by 2 bases and J by 10 bases, 12 bases remained unmatched. CDR3 in amino acids: CASSFNLAGVSWEQFF. The CDR3 DNA sequence: TGCGCCAGCAGCTTCAATCTAGCGGGAGTCTCATGGGAGCAGTTCTTC.

This clone occurred a few times. This chain joins TRBV7-2 and TRBJ1-1, with D hard to call. The CDR3 has 15 residues. V shed 2 bases and J shed 1 base, with 11 bases lying between them. Germline assignment: CDR1 SGHTA and CDR2 FQGNSA. The DNA of the CDR3 is TGTGCCAGCAGCTTATCGGGCAGAACGAACACTGAAGCTTTCTTT. Translated: CASSLSGRTNTEAFF.

V gene TRBV1 combines with J gene TRBJ1-5. TRBV1 is classified as a pseudogene. The CDR3 has 14 amino acids. The CDR3 sequence: CTSSSGSEDQPQHF. CDR3 DNA: TGCACCAGCAGCTCTGGGTCTGAGGATCAGCCCCAGCATTTT.

This clone was detected only a few times. The rearrangement joins TRBV5-4 to TRBJ2-7; maybe TRBD1 (5 bases). V dropped 0 bases and J dropped 0 bases, with 10 bases sitting between them. The CDR3 sequence is 15 residues long. Germline V gives CDR1 SGHNT, CDR2 YYREEE (reference sequence). In DNA form, the CDR3 reads TGTGCCAGCAGCTTGGGTGTAGGGGCCTCCTACGAGCAGTACTTC. Protein product: CASSLGVGASYEQYF.

J is TRBJ2-4 and V is TRBV5-6; D is undetermined. Deletions cut 1 base from V and 0 bases from J, with 8 bases between. This CDR3 contains 15 residues. The germline CDR1 and CDR2 sequences are SGHDT and YYEEEE. CDR3 sequence (DNA): TGTGCCAGCAGCTTGCGAACAATAGCCAAAAACATTCAGTACTTC. This translates into CASSLRTIAKNIQYF. Full variable domain (outside the CDR3, taken from reference TRBV5-6 and TRBJ2-4): DAGVTQSPTHLIKTRGQQVTLRCSPKSGHDTVSWYQQALGQGPQFIFQYYEEEERQRGNFPDRFSGHQFPNYSSELNVNALLLGDSALYLCASSLRTIAKNIQYFGAGTRLSVL.

J is TRBJ2-5 and V is TRBV27, with D maybe TRBD1 (5 bases). Germline assignment: CDR1 MNHEY and CDR2 SMNVEV (reference sequence). There are 15 residues in the CDR3. The germline V and J ends were trimmed by 3 bases and 2 bases, with 13 bases remaining between them. For the CDR3, the DNA is TGTGCCAGCAGTTTTCTTGGCAGGGCGCAAGAGACCCAGTACTTC. Its translation is CASSFLGRAQETQYF.

This sequence joins TRBV5-4 and TRBJ2-2; 7 nucleotides match TRBD1. V shed 1 base, J shed 2 bases, and the junction held 5 bases outside the gene matches. The germline CDR1 and CDR2 sequences are SGHNT and YYREEE (reference sequence). There are 16 residues in the CDR3. The CDR3 region is CASSLMDRTNTGELFF. CDR3 sequence (DNA): TGTGCCAGCAGCTTGATGGACAGGACCAACACCGGGGAGCTGTTTTTT.

The chain couples TRBV7-2 to TRBJ2-1; D may be TRBD2 (5 bases). Germline V gene lookup returns CDR1 SGHTA and CDR2 FQGNSA. V was shortened by 3 bases and J by 0 bases, with 12 bases between the two germline ends. The CDR3 runs 16 residues. Written as DNA, the CDR3 is TGTGCCAGCAGCTTCGGGGTCGAAAGCTCCTACAATGAGCAGTTCTTC. As protein: CASSFGVESSYNEQFF.

CDR3 amino acids: CASSIGGQENEKLFF. CDR3 DNA sequence: TGTGCCAGTAGTATCGGGGGACAGGAAAATGAAAAACTGTTTTTT. The chain uses TRBV19 and TRBJ1-4; 8 bases align to TRBD1. This CDR3 has 15 amino acids. Trimming at V came to 3 bases and at J to 5 bases, leaving 5 bases not matched to a gene. CDR1 LNHDA and CDR2 SQIVND come from the germline V gene (reference sequence). Full variable domain (remainder filled in from reference TRBV19 and TRBJ1-4): DGGITQSPKYLFRKEGQNVTLSCEQNLNHDAMYWYRQDPGQGLRLIYYSQIVNDFQKGDIAEGYSVSREKKESFPLTVTSAQKNPTAFYLCASSIGGQENEKLFFGSGTQLSVL.

The genes are TRBV5-4 and TRBJ2-7; D tentatively fits TRBD1 or TRBD2 (5 bases each). The length of the CDR3 is 17 residues. Germline V lookup: CDR1 SGHNT, CDR2 YYREEE (reference sequence). Trimming left V 7 bases short and J 0 bases short, with 23 bases between. The CDR3 DNA reads TGTGCCAGCTCCACGGACCGGGACGTACGTCTCTCCTACGAGCAGTACTTC. This gives the protein CASSTDRDVRLSYEQYF.

This clone was observed a handful of times. Different DNA sequences within this sample yield the same CDR3. V usage is TRBV19 and J usage is TRBJ2-1; TRBD2 agrees at 13 bases. V lost 3 bases, J lost 5 bases, and 1 base stayed unmatched. CDR1 LNHDA and CDR2 SQIVND come from the germline V gene (reference sequence). This CDR3 comprises 15 residues. The CDR3 region is CASSIGLAGDNEQFF. Written as DNA, the CDR3 is TGTGCCAGTAGTATCGGACTAGCGGGGGACAATGAGCAGTTCTTC. The whole variable domain, filled in from reference TRBV19 and TRBJ2-1, reads DGGITQSPKYLFRKEGQNVTLSCEQNLNHDAMYWYRQDPGQGLRLIYYSQIVNDFQKGDIAEGYSVSREKKESFPLTVTSAQKNPTAFYLCASSIGLAGDNEQFFGPGTRLTVL.

This chain uses TRBV30 with TRBJ2-7; TRBD2 aligns across 7 bases. The J segment lost 4 bases and the V segment lost 8 bases, leaving 14 bases of the junction unmatched. CDR1 GTSNPN and CDR2 SVGIG come from the germline V gene (reference sequence). The CDR3 extends over 14 amino acids. The CDR3 DNA reads TGTGCCGGAGCGGGACTTTGGGGGGGATACGAGCAGTACTTC. The encoded protein is CAGAGLWGGYEQYF.

The chain employs TRBV6-5 and TRBJ2-2, with D possibly TRBD2 on 6 matching bases. Germline values: CDR1 MNHEY, CDR2 SVGAGI. The CDR3 contains 16 residues. Trimming stripped 0 bases from V and 2 bases from J, with 10 bases between. The CDR3 protein is CASSYSGGGNTGELFF. In nucleotides, the CDR3 is TGTGCCAGCAGTTACTCCGGGGGTGGAAACACCGGGGAGCTGTTTTTT.